These T cell receptor beta chains were read from a single sample in a study of regulatory T cells in long-lasting Graves disease. Using its own MiXCR run on the multiplex PCR reads, TCRdb lists one record per CDR3 protein. The repertoire has about 320,000 distinct CDR3 sequences, 15% to 20% of them found once; the top ten carry roughly 40%. Sequenced here: peripheral blood mononuclear cells (PBMCs), sampled at new diagnosis, from a patient treated with antithyroid drugs. The receptors come from a female donor with Graves disease. CDR3s include the opening cysteine and the closing phenylalanine or tryptophan. Fields, in order: J gene, V gene, D gene, CDR3 length, clone size, CDR3 DNA, CDR3 protein. A D gene is named only where the DNA matches it firmly. Clone size, where shown, is once, few, many, or a class for clones that have expanded.

j_gene: TRBJ2-5
v_gene: TRBV27
d_gene: NA
len: 14
abundance: many
CDR3nt: TGTGCCAGCAGTTTTCTTGGAACCCAAGAGACCCAGTACTTC
CDR3aa: CASSFLGTQETQYF

j_gene: TRBJ2-1
v_gene: TRBV30
d_gene: NA
len: 16
abundance: few
CDR3nt: TGTGCCTGGAGCGAACCCACCCGGTCGGTTTACAATGAGCAGTTCTTC
CDR3aa: CAWSEPTRSVYNEQFF

j_gene: TRBJ1-1
v_gene: TRBV18
d_gene: NA
len: 14
abundance: NA
CDR3nt: TGTGCCAGCTCACCTTCGACGATTAGGGCTGAAGCTTTCTTT
CDR3aa: CASSPSTIRAEAFF

j_gene: TRBJ2-1
v_gene: TRBV27
d_gene: NA
len: 13
abundance: many
CDR3nt: TGTGCCAGCAGTTTCTCCGGGATCTCGTGGCAGTTCTTC
CDR3aa: CASSFSGISWQFF

j_gene: TRBJ2-3
v_gene: TRBV3-1
d_gene: NA
len: 16
abundance: many
CDR3nt: TGTGCCAGCAGCCCTGGGGTGGATCCAGACACAGATACGCAGTATTTT
CDR3aa: CASSPGVDPDTDTQYF

j_gene: TRBJ2-4
v_gene: TRBV3-1
d_gene: NA
len: 17
abundance: many
CDR3nt: TGTGCCAGCAGCCTCCAAAAAGGGGGCGGGATGTTCGACATTCAGTACTTC
CDR3aa: CASSLQKGGGMFDIQYF

j_gene: TRBJ1-2
v_gene: TRBV11-2
d_gene: NA
len: 15
abundance: NA
CDR3nt: TGTGCCAGCAGCGTCGGGACTCATCCCTCCAATGGCTACGCCTTC
CDR3aa: CASSVGTHPSNGYAF

j_gene: TRBJ2-7
v_gene: TRBV5-1
d_gene: TRBD1
len: 13
abundance: many
CDR3nt: TGCGCCAGCAGGAGGACAGGGGCCTACGAGCAGTACTTC
CDR3aa: CASRRTGAYEQYF

j_gene: TRBJ2-3
v_gene: TRBV9
d_gene: NA
len: 12
abundance: NA
CDR3nt: TGTGCCAGCAGAAGTATCACAGATACGCAGTATTTT
CDR3aa: CASRSITDTQYF

j_gene: TRBJ2-1
v_gene: TRBV9
d_gene: NA
len: 19
abundance: many
CDR3nt: TGTGCCAGCAGCGAGGGGGCCATCGCGAGCACTAGCGGATACAATGAGCAGTTCTTC
CDR3aa: CASSEGAIASTSGYNEQFF

j_gene: TRBJ2-1
v_gene: TRBV29-1
d_gene: NA
len: 11
abundance: many
CDR3nt: TGCAGCGGACTCGCGTACAATGAGCAGTTCTTC
CDR3aa: CSGLAYNEQFF

j_gene: TRBJ2-1
v_gene: TRBV6-1
d_gene: TRBD2
len: 15
abundance: few
CDR3nt: TGTGCCACCTCCTGGGGGGGCGGGAGGGTTCGGGAGCAGTTCTTC
CDR3aa: CATSWGGGRVREQFF

j_gene: TRBJ2-7
v_gene: TRBV7-9
d_gene: NA
len: 12
abundance: many
CDR3nt: TGTGCCAGCAGCGAAAACCGACGGGGGCAGTACTTC
CDR3aa: CASSENRRGQYF

j_gene: TRBJ2-7
v_gene: TRBV28
d_gene: TRBD2
len: 14
abundance: many
CDR3nt: TGTGCCAGCGGGTCCGGGACTACACTTTACGAGCAGTACTTC
CDR3aa: CASGSGTTLYEQYF

j_gene: TRBJ2-7
v_gene: TRBV5-1
d_gene: NA
len: 14
abundance: NA
CDR3nt: TGCGCCAGCAGTTCTCGGTTGAGCTCCTACGAGCAGTACTTC
CDR3aa: CASSSRLSSYEQYF

j_gene: TRBJ2-1
v_gene: TRBV5-6
d_gene: NA
len: 15
abundance: many
CDR3nt: TGTGCCAGCAGCTTGGTAGACTCCTCAGGCGTTGAGCAGTTCTTC
CDR3aa: CASSLVDSSGVEQFF

j_gene: TRBJ2-7
v_gene: TRBV4-1
d_gene: NA
len: 16
abundance: NA
CDR3nt: TGCGCCAGCAGCCAAGATCGACGAGGGAGTGGCGCCGAGCAGTACTTC
CDR3aa: CASSQDRRGSGAEQYF

j_gene: TRBJ1-2
v_gene: TRBV11-3
d_gene: NA
len: 11
abundance: NA
CDR3nt: TGTGCCAGCAGCTCCTTTTATGGCTACAACTTT
CDR3aa: CASSSFYGYNF

j_gene: TRBJ2-3
v_gene: TRBV15
d_gene: TRBD1
len: 16
abundance: NA
CDR3nt: TGTGCCACCAGCAGGGAGGGACAGGGGCCCACAGATACGCAGTATTTT
CDR3aa: CATSREGQGPTDTQYF

j_gene: TRBJ2-2
v_gene: TRBV6-1
d_gene: TRBD2
len: 19
abundance: many
CDR3nt: TGTGCCAGCAGGGGGGCTCTCGGGAGGGCCAATAGAAACACCGGGGAGCTGTTTTTT
CDR3aa: CASRGALGRANRNTGELFF

j_gene: TRBJ2-7
v_gene: TRBV2
d_gene: TRBD1
len: 14
abundance: many
CDR3nt: TGTGCCAGCAGTGAACACAGGGGGGTCCGCGAGCAGTACTTC
CDR3aa: CASSEHRGVREQYF

j_gene: TRBJ1-5
v_gene: TRBV28
d_gene: NA
len: 16
abundance: NA
CDR3nt: TGTGCCAGCAGGCCCGCACGGGCTAACGGGGATCAGCCCCAGCATTTT
CDR3aa: CASRPARANGDQPQHF

j_gene: TRBJ1-3
v_gene: TRBV6-1
d_gene: NA
len: 17
abundance: few
CDR3nt: TGTGCCAGCAGGCCTCCGGGACAAAGGAGCCCTGGAAACACCATATATTTT
CDR3aa: CASRPPGQRSPGNTIYF

j_gene: TRBJ2-7
v_gene: TRBV7-9
d_gene: NA
len: 15
abundance: many
CDR3nt: TGTGCCAGCAGCTTAGGAGAGTCCCCCACCTACGAGCAGTACTTC
CDR3aa: CASSLGESPTYEQYF

j_gene: TRBJ2-1
v_gene: TRBV7-6
d_gene: NA
len: 14
abundance: few
CDR3nt: TGTGCCAGCAGCTTATACGGGCGAGACAATGAGCAGTTCTTC
CDR3aa: CASSLYGRDNEQFF

j_gene: TRBJ1-4
v_gene: TRBV29-1
d_gene: NA
len: 12
abundance: NA
CDR3nt: TGCAGTGCCGGGTTCCAAAATGAAAAACTGTTTTTT
CDR3aa: CSAGFQNEKLFF

j_gene: TRBJ2-7
v_gene: TRBV11-3
d_gene: NA
len: 14
abundance: many
CDR3nt: TGTGCCAGCAGCTTACACCTAAGGGCCTACGAGCAGTACTTC
CDR3aa: CASSLHLRAYEQYF

j_gene: TRBJ2-1
v_gene: TRBV7-9
d_gene: NA
len: 15
abundance: NA
CDR3nt: TGTGCCAGCAGCTCGTCCACCGGGGGATCGAATGAGCAGTTCTTC
CDR3aa: CASSSSTGGSNEQFF

j_gene: TRBJ2-3
v_gene: TRBV11-2
d_gene: NA
len: 16
abundance: many
CDR3nt: TGTGCCAGCAGCTTAGATGTGAATCCCCCGGATCATACGCAGTATTTT
CDR3aa: CASSLDVNPPDHTQYF